Below, one T cell receptor (beta chain) is given with its context. This clone occurred once. The target of this receptor is not known. Base qualities were left out, and no much larger clone turns up one base away. To sequence the TCRbeta CDR3 region, genomic DNA was isolated from the sorted cells. The immunoSEQ Assay was used to sequence the TCRbeta CDR3 regions. TCRdb's version of the immuneACCESS table is confined to in-frame rearrangements and falls short of the full clone set. An unresolved V gene accounts for under half of the shortfall where checked; the remainder is of unknown origin. This sample gives about 33,000 clones in total; about 80% of them show up just once. The ten largest clones take up roughly an eighth of the sample. These data originate in a study of OX40 agonist ivuxolimab in advanced cancers. Study-wide context: The costimulatory receptor OX40 (CD134) was targeted by ivuxolimab, a fully human IgG2 agonistic monoclonal antibody. Intravenous ivuxolimab was administered to patients every 2 weeks at six dose levels: 0.01, 0.1, 0.3, 1.5, 3 and 10 mg/kg. Among the approximately 50 dose-escalation patients, approximately 20 had hepatocellular carcinoma, about 15 melanoma, 9 renal cell carcinoma and 9 head and neck cancer. A male proportion of about 79% and a mean age of around 60 years, ranging from about 20 to 80, were recorded for the dose-escalation cohort. Prior anti-PD-1, anti-PD-L1 or anti-CTLA-4 therapy was permitted, and checkpoint inhibitors had been received by about 44% of dose-escalation patients. Three dose-escalation patients achieved partial responses, one with hepatocellular carcinoma and two with cutaneous melanoma. The point of sequencing TCRbeta in the periphery was to test whether ivuxolimab changed TCR sequence diversity and drove clonal T-cell expansion. The paper covers the monotherapy dose-escalation part of the phase I ivuxolimab trial, which included N ≈ 57 patients. Overall results and qualifications from the work: Low levels of normalized T-cell clonal expansion were also seen in some patients who did not respond. The antigen specificity of the peripheral T cells that underwent clonal expansion was not determined. In the 0.1-3.0 mg/kg groups, partial responders had among the lowest normalized peripheral clonal expansion, particularly in CD8+ T cells. After ivuxolimab, more expanded clones were found on average in CD8+ T cells than in CD4+ T cells. At doses of 0.1 to 3.0 mg/kg, clonal expansion of both CD4+ and CD8+ T cells in blood was seen between baseline and week 6.

Patients with autoimmune disease history or receiving systemic immunosuppression were excluded from the trial. Peripheral blood for TCR sequencing was collected from all dose cohorts at baseline, on cycle 4 day 1, and on cycle 7 day 1. The samples were taken from a phase I, first-in-human, multicenter, open-label dose-escalation trial of ivuxolimab. The trial enrolled adults with locally advanced or metastatic head and neck squamous cell, hepatocellular, melanoma or renal cell carcinoma. CD4+ and CD8+ T cells were sorted separately from peripheral blood before TCR sequencing. According to the germline V gene, CDR1 reads MDHEN and CDR2 reads SYDVKM. V loses 3 bases, J loses 2 bases, and the germline ends lie 22 bases apart. From its cysteine to its phenylalanine, the CDR3 spans 18 amino acids. Just the 54-base CDR3 DNA is kept, in frame starting at base 1.

Sequences were derived from CD4+ or CD8+ T cells sorted from blood, sampled in a trial of the OX40 agonist ivuxolimab. The V gene is TRBV28 and the J gene is TRBJ2-5; 5 matching bases give a weak D call of TRBD1. The TCR was taken from an adult with an advanced solid tumor such as melanoma, head and neck, liver or kidney cancer. Here the CDR3 is given as CASSLVGVRDSWQETQYF. The DNA sequence follows: TGTGCCAGCAGTTTGGTAGGCGTTCGCGACAGCTGGCAAGAGACCCAGTACTTC.